This T cell receptor beta chain comes out of a study of T cells expressing NK-cell markers. Germline V CDR1 and CDR2: MRHNA, SNTAGT. The CDR3 extends over 12 amino acids. Reanalyzing the 5' RACE reads, TCRdb keeps one entry per CDR3 protein, without DNA. The sample totals about 460,000 distinct CDR3 sequences. The rearrangement joins TRBV6-4 to TRBJ2-1. The sequenced material came from blood T cells: a sorted CD56 or NKG2C T cell subset, CD4+ or CD8+ T cells, or bulk PBMC T cells (not recorded which). The receptor's source is a woman aged 45-59 years in good health. CDR3 loop: CASSDSNQKQFF.